The rows below give T cell receptor beta chains drawn from one sample of a study of vaccination and CD4 T cells after COVID-19. TCRdb ran MiXCR on the PCR reads and lists one entry per CDR3 protein. This sample carries about 14,000 distinct CDR3 sequences, roughly 63% of them seen once, and the ten largest clones take roughly 6.4%. The antigens for these receptors are not known. Sequenced input: CD4+ T cells from blood, cultured in vitro. The receptor source for this set is a human donor who had recovered from COVID-19. Both conserved end residues are part of each CDR3. D genes are given only for firm matches. Not all rows give a size; the values are once, few, many and, for expanded clones, a class.

clone_size j_call d_call v_call cdr3_nt cdr3_aa
. TRBJ1-1 . TRBV20-1 TGCAGTGCTAGGACGGACCCGAACACTGAAGCTTTCTTT CSARTDPNTEAFF
. TRBJ1-3 . TRBV11-2 TGTGCCAGCAGCATTACACGAAGCAGAGTGACGCGGGGGAACACCATATATTTT CASSITRSRVTRGNTIYF
. TRBJ1-6 . TRBV27 TGTGCCAGCAGTTTGTGGGGTTCACCCCTCCACTTT CASSLWGSPLHF
. TRBJ1-5 TRBD1 TRBV28 TGTGCCAGCAGGACAGGGGGCGAGGTCCGCAATCAGCCCCAGCATTTT CASRTGGEVRNQPQHF
. TRBJ2-2 . TRBV12-3/TRBV12-4 TGTGCCAGCAGTTTAGCGACCGGGGAGCTGTTTTTT CASSLATGELFF
few TRBJ1-6 TRBD1 TRBV6-1 TGTGCCAGCAGCACAGGGGGCGGGTCACCCCTCCACTTT CASSTGGGSPLHF
. TRBJ1-2 . TRBV20-1 TGCAGTGCTAGCCCGGTGGCAGGGGCTTATTATGGCTACACCTTC CSASPVAGAYYGYTF
. TRBJ1-2 . TRBV19 TGTGCCAGTAGTGTTGACGGGGACTATGGCTACACCTTC CASSVDGDYGYTF
. TRBJ1-2 TRBD1 TRBV19 TGTGCCAGTAGTGTACAGGGGGCGGCTAACTATGGCTACACCTTC CASSVQGAANYGYTF
. TRBJ1-3 . TRBV7-2 TGTGCCAGCAGCTCCCCCCAACCCGGGACAACTGGAAACACCATATATTTT CASSSPQPGTTGNTIYF
. TRBJ2-1 . TRBV20-1 TGCAGTGCTAGAGACCCAGGGGGGAGCTCCTACAATGAGCAGTTCTTC CSARDPGGSSYNEQFF
. TRBJ2-1 . TRBV15 TGTGCCACCAGCAGGACGGGACATATTGACAATGAGCAGTTCTTC CATSRTGHIDNEQFF
. TRBJ2-3 . TRBV10-3 TGTGCCATCAGTGAGGTAGTTTGGACAGATACGCAGTATTTT CAISEVVWTDTQYF
. TRBJ2-1 . TRBV2 TGTGCCAGCAGTGAAGGGCCCGGGGGCCAGCAGTTCTTC CASSEGPGGQQFF
. TRBJ1-1 . TRBV14 TGTGCCAGCAGCCAAGAACGAGGGGTTGGGGTCACTGAAGCTTTCTTT CASSQERGVGVTEAFF
. TRBJ2-5 TRBD1 TRBV5-4 TGTGCCAGCAGCCAAAGGGGGCGAGAGACCCAGTACTTC CASSQRGRETQYF
. TRBJ2-5 . TRBV28 TGTGCCAGCAGGCGTACTAGCAGGGCGACCCAGTACTTC CASRRTSRATQYF
. TRBJ1-1 . TRBV7-8 TGTGCCAGCAGCTTAGCCCACTTGATAAACACTGAAGCTTTCTTT CASSLAHLINTEAFF
. TRBJ2-3 . TRBV2 TGTGCCAGCAGTAGGTCGCCCGCTAGCACAGATACGCAGTATTTT CASSRSPASTDTQYF
. TRBJ2-1 TRBD2 TRBV11-2 TGTGCCAGCAGCTTTACTAGCGGGGGGTACAATGAGCAGTTCTTC CASSFTSGGYNEQFF
. TRBJ1-2 TRBD1 TRBV20-1 TGCAGTGCGGATCGGGGGGACAGGAGCCTAGGCTACACCTTC CSADRGDRSLGYTF
once TRBJ2-2 . TRBV28 TGTGCCATCACCGAACGGGACGGAAAGAACACCGGGGAGCTGTTTTTT CAITERDGKNTGELFF
. TRBJ2-1 TRBD2 TRBV19 TGTGCCAGTAGTTATCGGGACTACACAATCAATGAGCAGTTCTTC CASSYRDYTINEQFF